Shown below are 2 T cell receptor beta chains from a single sample sequenced in a study of T cell repertoires in cytomegalovirus infection. Each CDR3 protein gets one entry after TCRdb re-called the reads with MiXCR. In the table there are some 680,000 distinct CDR3 sequences, about 40% of which are singletons. The sample consisted of PBMCs. Source of these receptors: a human donor in good health (CMV status not recorded). Some clones in this sample may be carry-over from other donors' samples.

This chain links TRBV6-1 with TRBJ2-6, with D perhaps given as TRBD1 or TRBD2 (5 bases each). This CDR3 is built from 16 residues. Germline V lookup: CDR1 MNHNS, CDR2 SASEGT. The V gene lost 2 bases and the J gene lost 2 bases, with 10 bases spanning the gap. This CDR3 reads CASSELRGAGANVLTF. The DNA for the CDR3 is TGTGCCAGCAGTGAACTCCGAGGGGCTGGGGCCAACGTCCTGACTTTC.

There are many counts of this clonotype. The V and J genes are TRBV7-8 and TRBJ1-5; D gene uncertain. CDR1 and CDR2 from the germline V gene are SGHVS and FQNEAQ. V lost 7 bases and J lost 0, with 13 bases in between. CDR3 length equals 15 residues. The DNA of the CDR3 is TGTGCCAGCACCTCAGGACCCTATAGCAATCAGCCCCAGCATTTT. It specifies CASTSGPYSNQPQHF.